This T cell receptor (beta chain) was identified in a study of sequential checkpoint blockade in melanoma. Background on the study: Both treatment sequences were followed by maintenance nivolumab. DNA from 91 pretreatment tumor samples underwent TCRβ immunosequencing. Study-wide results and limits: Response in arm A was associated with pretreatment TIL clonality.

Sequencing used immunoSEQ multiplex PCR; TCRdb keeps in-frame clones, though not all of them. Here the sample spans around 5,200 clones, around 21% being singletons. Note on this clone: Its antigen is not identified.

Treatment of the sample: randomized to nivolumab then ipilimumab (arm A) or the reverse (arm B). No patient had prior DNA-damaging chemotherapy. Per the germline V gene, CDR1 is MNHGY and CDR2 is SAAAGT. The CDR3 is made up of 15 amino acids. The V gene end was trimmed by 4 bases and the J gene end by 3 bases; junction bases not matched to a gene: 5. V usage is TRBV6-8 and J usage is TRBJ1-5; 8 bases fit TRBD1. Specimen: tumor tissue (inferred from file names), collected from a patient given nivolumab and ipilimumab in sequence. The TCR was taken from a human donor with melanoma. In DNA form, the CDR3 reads TGTGCCAGCAGTTCATACAGGGGGGACAATCAGCCCCAGCATTTT. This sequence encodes CASSSYRGDNQPQHF.